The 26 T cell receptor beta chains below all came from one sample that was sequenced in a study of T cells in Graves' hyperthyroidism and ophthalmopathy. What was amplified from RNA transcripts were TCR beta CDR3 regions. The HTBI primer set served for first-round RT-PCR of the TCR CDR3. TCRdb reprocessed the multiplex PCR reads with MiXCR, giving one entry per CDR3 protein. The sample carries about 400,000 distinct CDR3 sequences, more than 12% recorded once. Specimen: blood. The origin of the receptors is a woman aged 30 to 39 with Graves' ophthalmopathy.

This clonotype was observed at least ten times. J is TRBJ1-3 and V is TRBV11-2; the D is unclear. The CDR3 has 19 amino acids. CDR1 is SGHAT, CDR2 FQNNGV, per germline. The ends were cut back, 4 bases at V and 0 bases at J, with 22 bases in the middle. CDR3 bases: TGTGCCAGCAGCTCAACCCCCTTGCGTCGACGAGTCTCTGGAAACACCATATATTTT. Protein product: CASSSTPLRRRVSGNTIYF. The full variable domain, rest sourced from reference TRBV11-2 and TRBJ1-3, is EAGVAQSPRYKIIEKRQSVAFWCNPISGHATLYWYQQILGQGPKLLIQFQNNGVVDDSQLPKDRFSAERLKGVDSTLKIQPAKLEDSAVYLCASSSTPLRRRVSGNTIYFGEGSWLTVV.

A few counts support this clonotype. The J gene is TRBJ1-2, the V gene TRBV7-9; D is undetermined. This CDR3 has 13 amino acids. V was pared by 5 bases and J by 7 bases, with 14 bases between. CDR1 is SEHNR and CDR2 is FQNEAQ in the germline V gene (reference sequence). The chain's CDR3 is CASSEDGDVGYTF. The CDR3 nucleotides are TGTGCCAGCAGCGAAGACGGAGATGTTGGCTACACCTTC.

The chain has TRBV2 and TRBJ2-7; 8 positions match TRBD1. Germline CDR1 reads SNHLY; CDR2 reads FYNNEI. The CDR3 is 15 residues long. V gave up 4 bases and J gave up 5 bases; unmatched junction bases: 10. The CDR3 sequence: CASSARTGSFDEQYF. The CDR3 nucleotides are TGTGCCAGCAGTGCGCGGACAGGGAGCTTCGACGAGCAGTACTTC.

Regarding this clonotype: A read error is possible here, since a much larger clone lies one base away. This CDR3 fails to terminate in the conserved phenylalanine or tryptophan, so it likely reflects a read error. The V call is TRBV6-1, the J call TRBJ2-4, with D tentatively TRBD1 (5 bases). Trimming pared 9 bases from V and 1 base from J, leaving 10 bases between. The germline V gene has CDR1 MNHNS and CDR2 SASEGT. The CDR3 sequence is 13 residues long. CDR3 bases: TGTGCCAGTGCCGACAGCGCCAAAAACATTCAGTACCTC. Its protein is CASADSAKNIQYL.

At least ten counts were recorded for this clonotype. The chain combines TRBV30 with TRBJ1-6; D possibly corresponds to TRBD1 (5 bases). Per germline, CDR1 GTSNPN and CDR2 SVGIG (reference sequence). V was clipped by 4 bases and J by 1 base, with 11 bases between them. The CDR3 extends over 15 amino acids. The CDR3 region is CAWMRGASYNSPLHF. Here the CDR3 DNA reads TGTGCCTGGATGCGTGGGGCTTCCTATAATTCACCCCTCCACTTT.

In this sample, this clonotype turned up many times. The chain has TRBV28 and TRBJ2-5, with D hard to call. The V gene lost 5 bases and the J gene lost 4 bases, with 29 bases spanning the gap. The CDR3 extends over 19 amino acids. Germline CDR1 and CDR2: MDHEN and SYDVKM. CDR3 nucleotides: TGTGCCAGCAGTCCCTCGTGGTCAGGTCCCCCTCGGGTTCGAGAGACCCAGTACTTC. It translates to CASSPSWSGPPRVRETQYF. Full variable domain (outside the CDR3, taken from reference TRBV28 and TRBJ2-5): DVKVTQSSRYLVKRTGEKVFLECVQDMDHENMFWYRQDPGLGLRLIYFSYDVKMKEKGDIPEGYSVSREKKERFSLILESASTNQTSMYLCASSPSWSGPPRVRETQYFGPGTRLLVL.

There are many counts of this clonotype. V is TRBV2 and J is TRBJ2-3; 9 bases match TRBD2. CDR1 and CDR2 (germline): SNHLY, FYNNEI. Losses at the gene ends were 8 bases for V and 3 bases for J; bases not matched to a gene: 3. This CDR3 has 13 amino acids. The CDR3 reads CASALAGTDTQYF. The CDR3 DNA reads TGTGCCAGCGCGCTAGCGGGGACAGATACGCAGTATTTT.

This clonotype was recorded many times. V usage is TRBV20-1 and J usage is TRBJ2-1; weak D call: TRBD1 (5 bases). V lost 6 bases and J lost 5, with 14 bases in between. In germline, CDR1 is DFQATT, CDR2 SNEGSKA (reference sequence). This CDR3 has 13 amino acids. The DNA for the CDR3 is TGCAGTGCCTTGGCTGGGGCCCACAATGAGCAGTTCTTC. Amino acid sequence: CSALAGAHNEQFF.

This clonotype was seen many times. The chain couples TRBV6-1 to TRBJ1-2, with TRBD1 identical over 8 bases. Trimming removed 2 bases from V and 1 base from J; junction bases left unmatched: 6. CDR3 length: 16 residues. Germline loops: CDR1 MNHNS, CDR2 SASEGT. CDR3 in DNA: TGTGCCAGCAGTGAATTATGGGGACAGGTTAACTATGGCTACACCTTC. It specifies CASSELWGQVNYGYTF.

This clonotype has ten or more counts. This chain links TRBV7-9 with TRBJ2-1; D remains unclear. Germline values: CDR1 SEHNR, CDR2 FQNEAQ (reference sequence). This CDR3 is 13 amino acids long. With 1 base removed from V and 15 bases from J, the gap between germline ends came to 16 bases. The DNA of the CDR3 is TGTGCCAGCAGCTTAGAGGGTAGTGGACGCCTGTTCTTC. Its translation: CASSLEGSGRLFF.

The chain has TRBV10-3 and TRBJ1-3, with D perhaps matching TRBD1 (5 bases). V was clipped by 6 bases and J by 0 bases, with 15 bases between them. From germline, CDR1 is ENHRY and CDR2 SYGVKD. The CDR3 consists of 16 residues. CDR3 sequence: CAIRLGGLSSGNTIYF. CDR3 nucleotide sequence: TGTGCCATCAGGTTGGGGGGACTCAGCTCTGGAAACACCATATATTTT.

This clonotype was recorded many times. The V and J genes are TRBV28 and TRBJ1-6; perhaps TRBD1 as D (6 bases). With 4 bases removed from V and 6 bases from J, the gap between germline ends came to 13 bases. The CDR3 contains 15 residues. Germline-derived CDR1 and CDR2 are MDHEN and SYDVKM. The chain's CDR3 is CASSSATGRNSPLHF. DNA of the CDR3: TGTGCCAGCAGTTCCGCTACAGGGCGTAATTCACCCCTCCACTTT.

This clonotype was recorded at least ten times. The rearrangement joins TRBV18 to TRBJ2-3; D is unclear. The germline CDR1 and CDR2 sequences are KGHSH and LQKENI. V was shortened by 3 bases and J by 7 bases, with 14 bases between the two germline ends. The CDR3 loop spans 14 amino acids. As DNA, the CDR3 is TGTGCCAGCTCACCCTCGCTCCAGGAGAATACGCAGTATTTT. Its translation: CASSPSLQENTQYF. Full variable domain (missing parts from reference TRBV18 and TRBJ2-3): NAGVMQNPRHLVRRRGQEARLRCSPMKGHSHVYWYRQLPEEGLKFMVYLQKENIIDESGMPKERFSAEFPKEGPSILRIQQVVRGDSAAYFCASSPSLQENTQYFGPGTRLTVL.

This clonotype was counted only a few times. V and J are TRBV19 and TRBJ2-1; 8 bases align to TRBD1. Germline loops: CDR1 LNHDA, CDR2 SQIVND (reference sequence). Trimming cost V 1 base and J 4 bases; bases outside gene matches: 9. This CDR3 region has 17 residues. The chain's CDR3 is CASSIAVTGASYNEQFF. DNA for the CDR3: TGTGCCAGTAGTATAGCCGTGACAGGGGCCTCATACAATGAGCAGTTCTTC. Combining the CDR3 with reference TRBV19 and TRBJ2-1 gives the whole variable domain DGGITQSPKYLFRKEGQNVTLSCEQNLNHDAMYWYRQDPGQGLRLIYYSQIVNDFQKGDIAEGYSVSREKKESFPLTVTSAQKNPTAFYLCASSIAVTGASYNEQFFGPGTRLTVL.

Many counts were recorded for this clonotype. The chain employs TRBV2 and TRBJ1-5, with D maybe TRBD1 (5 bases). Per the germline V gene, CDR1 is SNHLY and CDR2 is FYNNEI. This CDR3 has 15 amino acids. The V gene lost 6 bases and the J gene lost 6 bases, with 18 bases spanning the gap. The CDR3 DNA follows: TGTGCCAGCAGCCGCTTGACAGTTCGGGGTCAGCCCCAGCATTTT. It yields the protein CASSRLTVRGQPQHF.

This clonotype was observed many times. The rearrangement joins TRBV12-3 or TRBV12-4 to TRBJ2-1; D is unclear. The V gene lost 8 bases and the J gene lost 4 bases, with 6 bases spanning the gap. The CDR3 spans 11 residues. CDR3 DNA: TGTGCCAGCTCGATGTACAATGAGCAGTTCTTC. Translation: CASSMYNEQFF.

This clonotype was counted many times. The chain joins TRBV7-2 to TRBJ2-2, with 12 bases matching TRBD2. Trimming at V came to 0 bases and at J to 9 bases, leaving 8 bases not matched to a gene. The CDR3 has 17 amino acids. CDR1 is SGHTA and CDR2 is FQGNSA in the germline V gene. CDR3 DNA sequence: TGTGCCAGCAGCTTAGCACTAGCGGGGGGAGCCGGACGGGAGCTGTTTTTT. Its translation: CASSLALAGGAGRELFF.

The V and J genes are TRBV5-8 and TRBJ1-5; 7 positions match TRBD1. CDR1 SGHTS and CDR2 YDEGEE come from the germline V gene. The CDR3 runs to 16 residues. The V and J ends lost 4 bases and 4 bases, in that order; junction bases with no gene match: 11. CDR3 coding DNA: TGTGCCAGCAGCGCGGACAGGTCCTTAGCAAATCAGCCCCAGCATTTT. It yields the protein CASSADRSLANQPQHF.

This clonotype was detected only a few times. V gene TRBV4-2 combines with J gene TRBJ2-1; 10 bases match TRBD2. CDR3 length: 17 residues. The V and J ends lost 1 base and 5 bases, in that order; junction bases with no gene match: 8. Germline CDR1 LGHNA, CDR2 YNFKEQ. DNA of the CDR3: TGTGCCAGCAGCCAAGGCTCAGCGGGGGGGCCGGACAATGAGCAGTTCTTC. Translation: CASSQGSAGGPDNEQFF.

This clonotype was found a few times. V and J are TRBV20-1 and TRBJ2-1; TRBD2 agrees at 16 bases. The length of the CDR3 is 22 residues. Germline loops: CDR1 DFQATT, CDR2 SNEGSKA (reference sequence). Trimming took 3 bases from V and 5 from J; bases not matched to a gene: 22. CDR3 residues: CSAREGPGLAGGPKIPNNEQFF. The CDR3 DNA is TGCAGTGCTAGGGAAGGCCCGGGACTAGCGGGGGGGCCGAAAATCCCCAACAATGAGCAGTTCTTC.

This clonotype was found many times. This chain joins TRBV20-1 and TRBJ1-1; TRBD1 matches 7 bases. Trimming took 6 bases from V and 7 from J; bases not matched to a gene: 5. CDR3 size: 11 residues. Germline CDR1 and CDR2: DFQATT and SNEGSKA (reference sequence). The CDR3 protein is CSARRDSEAFF. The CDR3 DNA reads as TGCAGTGCCCGCCGGGACAGTGAAGCTTTCTTT.

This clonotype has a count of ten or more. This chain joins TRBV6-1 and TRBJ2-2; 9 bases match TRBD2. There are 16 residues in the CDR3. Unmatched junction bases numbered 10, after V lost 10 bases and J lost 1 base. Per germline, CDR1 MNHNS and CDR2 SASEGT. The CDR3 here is CATKDSGGRNTGELFF. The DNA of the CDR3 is TGTGCCACCAAAGATAGCGGGGGCCGGAACACCGGGGAGCTGTTTTTT.

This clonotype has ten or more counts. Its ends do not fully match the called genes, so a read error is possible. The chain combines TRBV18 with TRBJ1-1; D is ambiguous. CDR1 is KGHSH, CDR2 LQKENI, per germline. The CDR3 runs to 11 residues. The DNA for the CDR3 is TGTGCCAGCTCAACTCGTACTGAGGCTTTCTTT. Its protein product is CASSTRTEAFF.

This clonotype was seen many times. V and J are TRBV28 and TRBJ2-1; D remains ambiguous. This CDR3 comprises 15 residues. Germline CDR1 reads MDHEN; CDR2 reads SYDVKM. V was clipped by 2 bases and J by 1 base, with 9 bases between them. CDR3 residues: CASSLTLGSYNEQFF. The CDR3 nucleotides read TGTGCCAGCAGTTTAACCCTGGGGTCCTACAATGAGCAGTTCTTC.

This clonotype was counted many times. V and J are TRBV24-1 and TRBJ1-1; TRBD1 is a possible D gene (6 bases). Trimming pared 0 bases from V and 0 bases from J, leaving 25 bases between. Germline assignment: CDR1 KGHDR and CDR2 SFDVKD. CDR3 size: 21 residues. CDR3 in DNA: TGTGCCACCAGTGATTTGCCACGCCCCACACAGGGTGGCGACATGAACACTGAAGCTTTCTTT. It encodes CATSDLPRPTQGGDMNTEAFF.

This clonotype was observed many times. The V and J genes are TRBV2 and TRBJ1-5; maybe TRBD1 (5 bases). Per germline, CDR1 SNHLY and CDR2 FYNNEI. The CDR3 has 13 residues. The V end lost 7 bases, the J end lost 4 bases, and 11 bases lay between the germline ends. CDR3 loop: CASTGDLNQPQHF. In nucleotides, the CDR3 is TGTGCCAGCACCGGGGACCTAAATCAGCCCCAGCATTTT.